This T cell receptor beta chain stems from a study of cytomegalovirus exposure and HLA in healthy donors. Trimming took 6 bases from V and 4 from J, leaving 19 bases between them. The length of the CDR3 is 15 residues. Germline V gene lookup returns CDR1 MNHNS and CDR2 SASEGT. Both 60 Vbeta primers and 13 Jbeta primers went into the PCR. Produced via immunoSEQ multiplex PCR; TCRdb's table is partial and in-frame only. The table lists 140,000 to 150,000 clones, 75% to 80% of them singletons. The study's findings and limits: A list of approximately 160 TCR beta chains associated with cytomegalovirus was given.

With respect to this clone: Antigen unknown.

The sample consisted of PBMCs. The gene calls are TRBV6-1 and TRBJ2-7; no reliable D call. The source is a middle-aged man in good health and CMV-seropositive. The CDR3: CASSLRQMESYEQYF. The CDR3, as DNA: TGTGCCAGCAGCCTTAGACAAATGGAATCGTACGAGCAGTACTTC.